The 28 T cell receptor beta chains below were found in one sample sequenced in a study of T cell repertoires in cytomegalovirus infection. TCRdb recomputed calls from the reads with MiXCR, one row per CDR3 protein. Among under 850,000 distinct CDR3 sequences, less than 40% were seen once, and the ten largest hold more than 2.5%. The material sequenced was PBMCs. The origin of the receptors is a human donor in good health (CMV status not recorded). Some clones in this sample may be carry-over from other donors' samples.

This chain joins TRBV6-6 and TRBJ2-7; no definite D call. The CDR3 is 14 amino acids. The ends were cut back, 7 bases at V and 4 bases at J, with 17 bases in the middle. The V gene's germline CDR1 is MNHNY and CDR2 SVGAGI (reference sequence). The CDR3 spells CASIYSAGSYEQYF. In DNA, the CDR3 is TGTGCCAGCATTTATAGTGCAGGCTCTTACGAGCAGTACTTC.

The sample holds a few counts of this clonotype. V is TRBV19 and J is TRBJ1-1, with TRBD1 as a possible D gene (5 bases). The germline V gene encodes CDR1 LNHDA and CDR2 SQIVND (reference sequence). Trimming cost V 6 bases and J 7 bases, with 18 bases left between them. The CDR3 length is 14 residues. The CDR3 sequence: CASRSGREAIEAFF. The DNA of the CDR3 is TGTGCCAGTAGGTCGGGCAGGGAGGCGATTGAAGCTTTCTTT.

J is TRBJ1-3 and V is TRBV12-3 or TRBV12-4; D is unclear. The CDR3 is 16 amino acids. V was trimmed by 6 bases and J by 0 bases, leaving 15 bases between them. CDR3 nucleotide sequence: TGTGCCAGCAGCCCCTTTGCGGGAATCTCTGGAAACACCATATATTTT. Translation gives CASSPFAGISGNTIYF.

The chain uses TRBV7-3 and TRBJ2-7, with D possibly matching TRBD1 (5 bases). Germline lookup yields CDR1 SGHTA and CDR2 FQGTGA. V was trimmed by 0 bases and J by 3 bases, leaving 9 bases between them. The CDR3 has 14 amino acids. The CDR3 spells CASSLTAQDYEQYF. For the CDR3, the DNA is TGTGCCAGCAGCTTAACTGCACAGGACTACGAGCAGTACTTC.

The chain joins TRBV28 to TRBJ1-1; TRBD1 matches 7 bases. The CDR3 totals 14 residues. V was clipped by 3 bases and J by 10 bases; unmatched bases: 11. Germline CDR1 reads MDHEN; CDR2 reads SYDVKM. Here the CDR3 reads CASSFLQGPGGAFF. The CDR3 DNA reads as TGTGCCAGCAGTTTCCTACAGGGGCCCGGGGGAGCTTTCTTT.

This clonotype was seen ten or more times. This chain connects TRBV7-2 to TRBJ2-7; 13 positions agree with TRBD2. The length of the CDR3 is 15 residues. Per the germline V gene, CDR1 is SGHTA and CDR2 is FQGNSA. With V trimmed by 4 bases and J by 3 bases, 3 bases remained unmatched. Here the CDR3 reads CASSSWTSGSYEQYF. The DNA for the CDR3 is TGTGCCAGCAGCTCGTGGACTAGCGGGAGCTACGAGCAGTACTTC. The whole variable domain, filled in from reference TRBV7-2 and TRBJ2-7, reads GAGVSQSPSNKVTEKGKDVELRCDPISGHTALYWYRQSLGQGLEFLIYFQGNSAPDKSGLPSDRFSAERTGGSVSTLTIQRTQQEDSAVYLCASSSWTSGSYEQYFGPGTRLTVT.

This chain's CDR3 is CASSEVRLAGGEVKFF. The CDR3 DNA follows: TGTGCCAGCAGTGAGGTGCGCCTAGCAGGGGGCGAAGTGAAGTTCTTC. This chain uses TRBV2 with TRBJ2-1, with TRBD1 matching over 8 bases. After removal of 3 bases from V and 14 bases from J, the junction contained 18 bases not matched to a gene. Germline V gene data show CDR1 as SNHLY and CDR2 as FYNNEI. CDR3 length equals 16 residues.

The V and J genes are TRBV28 and TRBJ1-1, with 9 positions matching TRBD1. There are 13 residues in the CDR3. V was clipped by 6 bases and J by 10 bases; unmatched bases: 9. Looked up from germline, CDR1 is MDHEN and CDR2 is SYDVKM. The CDR3 loop reads CASSWDRAISAFF. CDR3 in DNA: TGTGCCAGCAGCTGGGACAGGGCTATTTCAGCTTTCTTT.

The rearrangement joins TRBV25-1 to TRBJ2-1; D may match TRBD1 or TRBD2 (5 bases each). Germline CDR1 MGHDK, CDR2 SYGVNS. Trimming shortened V by 3 bases and J by 1 base, and 7 bases separated the two germline ends. The CDR3 runs to 14 residues. The CDR3: CASSERGSYNEQFF. The CDR3 nucleotides read TGTGCCAGCAGTGAGAGGGGTTCCTACAATGAGCAGTTCTTC.

Comment on this clonotype: With a much larger clone just one base away, this may be a read error. This chain joins TRBV11-3 and TRBJ2-3; 7 positions agree with TRBD2. The CDR3 covers 15 residues. Looked up from germline, CDR1 is SGHNT and CDR2 is YENEEA. Trimming at V came to 6 bases and at J to 5 bases, leaving 11 bases not matched to a gene. The CDR3 region has the DNA TGTGCCAGCAGTCTTACCAGCGGGGTACAAGATACGCAGTATTTT. Amino acids: CASSLTSGVQDTQYF. The full variable domain, with the rest looked up from reference TRBV11-3 and TRBJ2-3, is EAGVVQSPRYKIIEKKQPVAFWCNPISGHNTLYWYLQNLGQGPELLIRYENEEAVDDSQLPKDRFSAERLKGVDSTLKIQPAELGDSAVYLCASSLTSGVQDTQYFGPGTRLTVL.

Only a few counts were recorded for this clonotype. The V and J genes are TRBV20-1 and TRBJ1-3; maybe TRBD1 (5 bases). Deletions cut 2 bases from V and 2 bases from J, with 13 bases between. The CDR3 is made up of 15 amino acids. Germline V gene sequence: CDR1 DFQATT, CDR2 SNEGSKA (reference sequence). CDR3 in DNA: TGCAGTGCTAGAATCGGCAGGGTGGCTGGAAACACCATATATTTT. Translating it yields CSARIGRVAGNTIYF.

This clonotype has ten or more counts. This sequence joins TRBV7-2 and TRBJ1-2; unclear D gene. With 1 base removed from V and 5 bases from J, the gap between germline ends came to 5 bases. The CDR3 sequence is 12 residues long. Germline-derived CDR1 and CDR2 are SGHTA and FQGNSA. CDR3 nucleotide sequence: TGTGCCAGCAGCTTAGACGCGTATGGCTACACCTTC. Amino acids: CASSLDAYGYTF.

The count of this clonotype is one. A much more abundant neighbour one base away suggests this may be a read error. The chain employs TRBV6-1 and TRBJ2-1; 11 positions match TRBD2. The CDR3 length is 16 residues. Germline V lookup: CDR1 MNHNS, CDR2 SASEGT. V was clipped by 7 bases and J by 9 bases; unmatched bases: 14. CDR3 sequence (DNA): TGTGCCAGCATTGTGTCACTAGCGGGAGTTGAGATTGAGCAGTTCTTC. Translating gives CASIVSLAGVEIEQFF.

V gene TRBV14 combines with J gene TRBJ2-3, with D hard to call. This CDR3 has 14 amino acids. Trimming left V 0 bases short and J 5 bases short, with 9 bases between. CDR1 and CDR2 from the germline V gene are SGHDN and FVKESK. CDR3 protein: CASSQEWDRDTQYF. CDR3 nucleotide sequence: TGTGCCAGCAGCCAAGAGTGGGATAGAGATACGCAGTATTTT.

This clonotype was picked up many times. This sequence joins TRBV7-9 and TRBJ1-5; TRBD1 is a possible D gene (5 bases). The CDR3 sequence is 15 residues long. V was clipped by 5 bases and J by 6 bases, with 17 bases between them. Per the germline V gene, CDR1 is SEHNR and CDR2 is FQNEAQ (reference sequence). In nucleotides, the CDR3 is TGTGCCAGCAGCCGTGGGGACGGTGGGGGTCAGCCCCAGCATTTT. It translates to CASSRGDGGGQPQHF.

This chain joins TRBV2 and TRBJ2-7; tentative D call: TRBD1 (6 bases). With 5 bases removed from V and 3 bases from J, the gap between germline ends came to 14 bases. Germline V gene lookup returns CDR1 SNHLY and CDR2 FYNNEI. This CDR3 region has 14 residues. The CDR3 spells CASSIGGGLYEQYF. CDR3 sequence (DNA): TGTGCCAGCAGTATAGGGGGTGGGCTCTACGAGCAGTACTTC.

The rearrangement joins TRBV2 to TRBJ1-5, with D tentatively TRBD1 (6 bases). Trimming took 7 bases from V and 3 from J, leaving 13 bases between them. In germline, CDR1 is SNHLY, CDR2 FYNNEI. CDR3 length equals 14 residues. CDR3 nucleotides: TGTGCCAGCAAAATCGGACAGCTCAATCAGCCCCAGCATTTT. Protein sequence: CASKIGQLNQPQHF.

Turning to this clonotype: Likely a read error: the CDR3 ends without its conserved phenylalanine or tryptophan. V usage is TRBV7-8 and J usage is TRBJ1-3; D gene ambiguous. CDR3 length: 14 residues. V was pared by 5 bases and J by 0 bases, with 8 bases between. Per the germline V gene, CDR1 is SGHVS and CDR2 is FQNEAQ. Written as DNA, the CDR3 is TGTGCCAGCAGCCCCGGCAGCTCTGGAAACACCATATATTTG. This codes for CASSPGSSGNTIYL.

About this clonotype itself: The CDR3 does not close with the conserved phenylalanine or tryptophan, likely indicating a read error. The V and J genes are TRBV2 and TRBJ2-2; weak D call: TRBD2 (6 bases). The germline CDR1 and CDR2 sequences are SNHLY and FYNNEI. Trimming cost V 7 bases and J 5 bases, with 29 bases left between them. This CDR3 region has 19 residues. In DNA, the CDR3 is TGTGCCAGCACTAGGTCTGGCGAGGTCTGGGTGGGACTGACCGGGGAGCTGTTTTGT. Protein: CASTRSGEVWVGLTGELFC.

Concerning this clonotype: A junction end diverges from the germline sequence, so it may reflect a read error. The J gene is TRBJ2-7, the V gene TRBV28; 8 nucleotides line up with TRBD1. This CDR3 spans 15 amino acids. Germline-derived CDR1 and CDR2 are MDHEN and SYDVKM. CDR3 in amino acids: CDSSVGSQGAGEQYF. CDR3 in DNA: TGTGACAGCAGTGTGGGAAGTCAGGGGGCGGGTGAGCAGTACTTC.

This clonotype has more than one count but fewer than ten. V is TRBV27 and J is TRBJ1-1; weak D call: TRBD1 (6 bases). V lost 9 bases and J 5 bases, leaving 19 bases between the germline ends. CDR1 and CDR2 from the germline V gene are MNHEY and SMNVEV (reference sequence). CDR3 length: 14 amino acids. CDR3 loop: CASRPGGAVTEAFF. CDR3 DNA sequence: TGTGCCAGTCGACCGGGGGGCGCTGTAACTGAAGCTTTCTTT.

This clonotype has just one count. Compared with germline, one end of the junction differs, possibly owing to a read error. The V gene is TRBV12-3 or TRBV12-4, the J gene TRBJ2-5; possibly TRBD1 or TRBD2 for D (5 bases each). CDR3 length equals 15 residues. CDR3 sequence reads: CASSLVGTLQETQSF. CDR3 DNA: TGTGCCAGCAGTTTAGTGGGGACCCTACAAGAGACCCAGTCCTTC.

The rearrangement joins TRBV12-3 or TRBV12-4 to TRBJ2-1; TRBD2 aligns across 8 bases. The CDR3 runs to 16 residues. Germline trimming cut 3 bases from V and 3 bases from J; bases unmatched to any gene: 7. CDR3 DNA: TGTGCCAGCAGTTTCGTAGCGGGAAGAGTCTACAATGAGCAGTTCTTC. This translates into CASSFVAGRVYNEQFF.

This clonotype was seen a few times. The chain links TRBV7-9 to TRBJ2-7, with a tentative D call TRBD1 (6 bases). Germline values: CDR1 SEHNR, CDR2 FQNEAQ (reference sequence). The CDR3 is made up of 12 amino acids. V lost 6 bases to trimming and J lost 5 bases, with 11 bases between them. In nucleotides, the CDR3 is TGTGCCAGCAGTCCAGACAGGAACGAGCAGTACTTC. Translating gives CASSPDRNEQYF.

Turning to this clonotype: A much larger clone is a single base away; this may be a read error. CDR3 coding DNA: TGTGCCAGCAGTTTACTAGGAGTATGGGAAGCTTGCTTT. Its protein is CASSLLGVWEACF. The chain recombines TRBV28 with TRBJ1-1; D gene unclear. The CDR3 loop spans 13 amino acids. Germline loops: CDR1 MDHEN, CDR2 SYDVKM.

V is TRBV7-8 and J is TRBJ2-2, with 10 bases that match TRBD2. Losses at the gene ends were 4 bases for V and 1 base for J; bases not matched to a gene: 3. Per germline, CDR1 SGHVS and CDR2 FQNEAQ. The CDR3 is 16 residues long. The CDR3 region is CASSSLAGENTGELFF. The CDR3 DNA follows: TGTGCCAGCAGCTCCCTAGCGGGGGAGAACACCGGGGAGCTGTTTTTT.

There are many counts of this clonotype. The V gene is TRBV20-1, the J gene TRBJ2-1; 8 positions agree with TRBD2. V lost 6 bases, J lost 0 bases, and 10 bases stayed unmatched. The CDR3 runs 16 residues. Germline lookup yields CDR1 DFQATT and CDR2 SNEGSKA (reference sequence). CDR3 protein: CSAPLAGSSSYNEQFF. The CDR3 DNA reads as TGCAGTGCCCCGCTAGCGGGTTCGAGCTCCTACAATGAGCAGTTCTTC.

The chain recombines TRBV2 with TRBJ2-1; 12 bases fit TRBD2. V gave up 2 bases and J gave up 8 bases; unmatched junction bases: 7. Germline V CDR1 and CDR2: SNHLY, FYNNEI. This CDR3 is built from 16 residues. Written as DNA, the CDR3 is TGTGCCAGCAGTGAACGGCCTAGCGGGAGGGTGTATGAGCAGTTCTTC. As protein: CASSERPSGRVYEQFF.